The rows below give T cell receptor beta chains drawn from one sample of a study of T cells in Graves' hyperthyroidism and ophthalmopathy. TCRdb used MiXCR to reprocess the multiplex PCR reads, holding one entry per CDR3 protein. This table holds fewer than 600,000 distinct CDR3 sequences, about 15% found once. Sequencing used blood. Source of these receptors: a young woman with Graves' hyperthyroidism. The CDR3 runs from the conserved cysteine through the conserved F or W. Fields, in order: J gene, V gene, D gene, clone size, CDR3 protein, CDR3 DNA. D genes are given only for firm matches. Expanded clones are given a class, and other clones once, few, many or no size at all.

J: TRBJ2-5; V: TRBV4-1; D: -; size: few; CDR3: CASSRGRARVLKETQYF; DNA: TGCGCCAGCAGCCGGGGCCGGGCGCGGGTTCTCAAGGAGACCCAGTACTTC
J: TRBJ1-2; V: TRBV6-2/TRBV6-3; D: -; size: -; CDR3: CASRPLRQASYYGYTF; DNA: TGTGCCAGCAGACCCTTGAGACAGGCCTCCTACTATGGCTACACCTTC
J: TRBJ2-1; V: TRBV20-1; D: -; size: many; CDR3: CSASRDSNEQFF; DNA: TGCAGTGCCAGCCGGGACTCTAATGAGCAGTTCTTC
J: TRBJ2-1; V: TRBV14; D: -; size: many; CDR3: CASSRRHLVGNEQFF; DNA: TGTGCCAGCAGCCGGAGACACCTCGTGGGGAATGAGCAGTTCTTC
J: TRBJ1-2; V: TRBV10-3; D: TRBD1; size: many; CDR3: CAISESTSSHRGHGYTF; DNA: TGTGCCATCAGTGAAAGTACATCTTCACACAGGGGGCATGGCTACACCTTC
J: TRBJ1-6; V: TRBV28; D: TRBD1; size: many; CDR3: CASRTGTGGASFSPLHF; DNA: TGTGCCAGCAGAACCGGGACAGGGGGCGCGAGTTTTTCACCCCTCCACTTT
J: TRBJ1-1; V: TRBV20-1; D: -; size: -; CDR3: CSAAGHGDTEAFF; DNA: TGCAGTGCTGCCGGGCACGGGGACACTGAAGCTTTCTTT
J: TRBJ1-1; V: TRBV6-1; D: -; size: -; CDR3: CASSQPLDSMNTEAFF; DNA: TGTGCCAGCAGTCAACCACTCGACAGTATGAACACTGAAGCTTTCTTT
J: TRBJ2-2; V: TRBV21-1; D: -; size: -; CDR3: CASSKGGGTDYTGELFF; DNA: TGTGCCAGCAGCAAAGGAGGCGGGACAGACTACACCGGGGAGCTGTTTTTT
J: TRBJ1-2; V: TRBV14; D: -; size: many; CDR3: CASSQITDRGYGYTF; DNA: TGTGCCAGCAGCCAAATAACGGATCGTGGCTATGGCTACACCTTC
J: TRBJ1-2; V: TRBV3-1; D: -; size: -; CDR3: CASSQEELNNYGYTF; DNA: TGTGCCAGCAGCCAAGAGGAGCTAAATAACTATGGCTACACCTTC
J: TRBJ1-1; V: TRBV18; D: -; size: many; CDR3: CASSGGEAFF; DNA: TGTGCCAGCTCAGGTGGTGAAGCTTTCTTT
J: TRBJ2-2; V: TRBV7-3; D: TRBD2; size: -; CDR3: CASSDTPGGRVGELFF; DNA: TGTGCCAGCAGCGACACACCCGGCGGGAGAGTCGGGGAGCTGTTTTTT
J: TRBJ2-7; V: TRBV7-8; D: TRBD1; size: many; CDR3: CATLWTGGNEQYF; DNA: TGTGCCACCCTCTGGACAGGGGGCAACGAGCAGTACTTC
J: TRBJ2-1; V: TRBV12-3/TRBV12-4; D: -; size: -; CDR3: CASSLAKRRDEQFF; DNA: TGTGCCAGCAGTTTAGCGAAAAGGAGGGATGAGCAGTTCTTC
J: TRBJ1-1; V: TRBV19; D: -; size: few; CDR3: CASSPDILNTEAFF; DNA: TGTGCCAGTAGCCCCGACATACTGAACACTGAAGCTTTCTTT
J: TRBJ2-1; V: TRBV13; D: TRBD2; size: many; CDR3: CASSLSGRNEQFF; DNA: TGTGCCAGCAGCTTAAGCGGGAGGAATGAGCAGTTCTTC
J: TRBJ2-5; V: TRBV11-1; D: -; size: many; CDR3: CASSLGGGLETQYF; DNA: TGTGCCAGCAGCTTAGGTGGAGGATTGGAGACCCAGTACTTC
J: TRBJ2-7; V: TRBV2; D: -; size: many; CDR3: CASKRGGIVWGEQYF; DNA: TGTGCCAGCAAAAGGGGGGGCATCGTTTGGGGGGAGCAGTACTTC
J: TRBJ2-2; V: TRBV10-3; D: -; size: many; CDR3: CAISFRTGNTGELFF; DNA: TGTGCCATCAGTTTCAGGACTGGGAACACCGGGGAGCTGTTTTTT
J: TRBJ1-2; V: TRBV7-2; D: -; size: many; CDR3: CASSLEGGFGYTF; DNA: TGTGCCAGCAGCTTAGAGGGGGGCTTTGGCTACACCTTC
J: TRBJ2-7; V: TRBV18; D: -; size: many; CDR3: CASSPPGRFYEQYF; DNA: TGTGCCAGCTCACCACCGGGAAGGTTCTACGAGCAGTACTTC
J: TRBJ2-2; V: TRBV16; D: -; size: -; CDR3: CASSHRQASTGELFF; DNA: TGTGCCAGCAGCCACCGGCAGGCATCCACCGGGGAGCTGTTTTTT
J: TRBJ1-1; V: TRBV19; D: TRBD1; size: -; CDR3: CASSIGQGAPEAFF; DNA: TGTGCCAGTAGTATCGGACAGGGGGCGCCTGAAGCTTTCTTT
J: TRBJ2-1; V: TRBV7-3; D: -; size: many; CDR3: CASSLSRRGGNEQFF; DNA: TGTGCCAGCAGCTTAAGTCGCAGGGGGGGAAATGAGCAGTTCTTC
J: TRBJ2-7; V: TRBV6-1; D: TRBD1; size: many; CDR3: CASSLQGVLYEQYF; DNA: TGTGCCAGCAGTTTACAGGGGGTACTCTACGAGCAGTACTTC
J: TRBJ1-1; V: TRBV24-1; D: TRBD1; size: many; CDR3: CATSDWDRTEAFF; DNA: TGTGCCACCAGTGATTGGGACAGGACTGAAGCTTTCTTT
J: TRBJ1-1; V: TRBV18; D: -; size: many; CDR3: CASSPRFQMNTEAFF; DNA: TGTGCCAGCTCACCCCGATTTCAAATGAACACTGAAGCTTTCTTT
J: TRBJ1-5; V: TRBV12-3/TRBV12-4; D: -; size: once; CDR3: CASSLARSQGGNQPQHF; DNA: TGTGCCAGCAGTTTAGCGCGTAGTCAGGGCGGCAATCAGCCCCAGCATTTT
J: TRBJ1-2; V: TRBV7-9; D: TRBD1; size: many; CDR3: CASSPGLGTGTPELYTF; DNA: TGTGCCAGCAGCCCAGGGTTAGGGACAGGGACCCCGGAGCTCTACACCTTC
J: TRBJ1-2; V: TRBV30; D: -; size: many; CDR3: CAWSAGGLDGYTF; DNA: TGTGCCTGGAGCGCGGGAGGGCTCGATGGCTACACCTTC
J: TRBJ1-2; V: TRBV5-6; D: -; size: -; CDR3: CASSLPTETYGYTF; DNA: TGTGCCAGCAGCTTGCCTACTGAAACCTATGGCTACACCTTC
J: TRBJ2-1; V: TRBV7-3; D: TRBD2; size: -; CDR3: CASSLNGGYNEQFF; DNA: TGTGCCAGCAGCTTAAACGGGGGGTACAATGAGCAGTTCTTC
J: TRBJ2-5; V: TRBV7-6; D: -; size: few; CDR3: CASSARSGEETQYF; DNA: TGTGCCAGCAGCGCCCGGTCGGGGGAGGAGACCCAGTACTTC
J: TRBJ1-6; V: TRBV20-1; D: TRBD1; size: many; CDR3: CSAGRQGNNSPLHF; DNA: TGCAGTGCTGGAAGACAGGGGAATAATTCACCCCTCCACTTT